The rows below give T cell receptor beta chains drawn from one sample of a study of cytomegalovirus exposure and HLA in healthy donors. The data were produced by immunoSEQ multiplex PCR, yet TCRdb's version contains in-frame clones alone and is incomplete. The table records around 130,000 clones, approximately 80% of them present only once. Sequenced sample: PBMCs. These receptors were taken from a middle-aged woman in good health and CMV-seronegative. Each CDR3 is given with its conserved first and last residue. Fields, in order: CDR3 DNA, CDR3 protein, V gene, J gene, D gene, clone size, CDR3 length. A D gene is named only where the DNA matches it firmly. Clone sizes are given selectively: once, few, many, or a class where the clone is expanded.

CDR3 DNA: TGTGCCTGCCACAGGGTAGCAGGCGGTGAGCAGTTCTTC; CDR3 protein: CACHRVAGGEQFF; V gene: TRBV30; J gene: TRBJ2-1; D gene: .; clone size: .; CDR3 length: 13
CDR3 DNA: TGTGCCAGCAGCTTAGGACAGGGAGACACTGAAGCTTTCTTT; CDR3 protein: CASSLGQGDTEAFF; V gene: TRBV7-6; J gene: TRBJ1-1; D gene: TRBD1; clone size: once; CDR3 length: 14
CDR3 DNA: TGTGCCAGCAGGTACAGATCCTACAATGAGCAGTTCTTC; CDR3 protein: CASRYRSYNEQFF; V gene: TRBV2; J gene: TRBJ2-1; D gene: .; clone size: .; CDR3 length: 13
CDR3 DNA: TGCGCCAGCAGCCATTCTCAGGCGAACACCGGGGAGCTGTTTTTT; CDR3 protein: CASSHSQANTGELFF; V gene: TRBV4-1; J gene: TRBJ2-2; D gene: .; clone size: .; CDR3 length: 15
CDR3 DNA: TGTGCCAGCAGCGCGACAGGGGCCGGCTACACCTTC; CDR3 protein: CASSATGAGYTF; V gene: TRBV9; J gene: TRBJ1-2; D gene: TRBD1; clone size: .; CDR3 length: 12
CDR3 DNA: TGTGCCAGCAGTTACAAGGGGATACCGAACACTGAAGCTTTCTTT; CDR3 protein: CASSYKGIPNTEAFF; V gene: TRBV6-5; J gene: TRBJ1-1; D gene: .; clone size: .; CDR3 length: 15
CDR3 DNA: TGTGCCAGCAGTTATCAGGGGGGCACTGAAGCTTTCTTT; CDR3 protein: CASSYQGGTEAFF; V gene: TRBV6-6; J gene: TRBJ1-1; D gene: TRBD1; clone size: .; CDR3 length: 13
CDR3 DNA: TGTGCCACCAGCAGAGATGGGGTCAGGGACGGGGCCTTTCTAGCGGCTAGCACAGATACGCAGTATTTT; CDR3 protein: CATSRDGVRDGAFLAASTDTQYF; V gene: TRBV15; J gene: TRBJ2-3; D gene: TRBD2; clone size: once; CDR3 length: 23
CDR3 DNA: TGTGCCAGCAGTTACTCGACCCAGGGGGTAAACACCATATATTTT; CDR3 protein: CASSYSTQGVNTIYF; V gene: TRBV6-5; J gene: TRBJ1-3; D gene: TRBD1; clone size: .; CDR3 length: 15
CDR3 DNA: TGTGCCAGCAGCACCGGGACTAGCGGGGTTAATGAGCAGTTCTTC; CDR3 protein: CASSTGTSGVNEQFF; V gene: TRBV6-4; J gene: TRBJ2-1; D gene: TRBD2; clone size: .; CDR3 length: 15
CDR3 DNA: TGTGCCAGCAGCTTGGGACTAGCGGGAACCCACAATGAGCAGTTCTTC; CDR3 protein: CASSLGLAGTHNEQFF; V gene: TRBV7-2; J gene: TRBJ2-1; D gene: TRBD2; clone size: .; CDR3 length: 16